What follows describes a single T cell receptor (beta chain). Its target is not known. TCRdb keeps only in-frame clones here, not all; method: immunoSEQ multiplex PCR. The data show roughly 57,000 clones, with roughly 87% seen just once and roughly 17% held by the top ten. The sample is drawn from a study of OX40 agonist ivuxolimab in advanced cancers. Study context: Ivuxolimab, an antibody that agonizes OX40 (CD134), was administered to the patients. With a range of 23 to 79, age averaged approximately 60 years, and about 80% were male. Allowance was made for prior anti-PD-1, anti-PD-L1 or anti-CTLA-4 therapy, and 40% to 45% had some. Points from the study as a whole: Expanded clones tended on average to be more numerous among CD8+ T cells than CD4+.

Trimming took 1 base from V and 7 from J; bases not matched to a gene: 14. Per the germline V gene, CDR1 is GTSNPN and CDR2 is SVGIG (reference sequence). CDR3 length: 17 amino acids. This chain joins TRBV30 and TRBJ1-5, with 9 bases that match TRBD1. The source material was CD4+ or CD8+ T cells sorted from blood, sampled in a trial of the OX40 agonist ivuxolimab. The receptor's source is an adult with an advanced solid tumor such as melanoma, head and neck, liver or kidney cancer. DNA of the CDR3: TGTGCCTGGAGTGCCCCCCCCTGGACAGGGGAGGGACAGCCCCAGCATTTT. Its translation: CAWSAPPWTGEGQPQHF.